Following are 5 T cell receptor beta chains from one sample sequenced in a study of cytomegalovirus exposure and HLA in healthy donors (dated 2017 in TCRdb). Receptor amplification or capture employed the immunoSEQ multiplex PCR assay. A mixture of 60 forward primers for TCR Vbeta segments and 13 reverse primers for TCR Jbeta segments was used in the multiplex PCR. In its TCRdb copy, this immuneACCESS table keeps in-frame sequences only and misses some clones. Where compared with another copy, unresolved V genes explain less than half of these, and the others have no known cause. This sample comprises just over 150,000 clones, more than 60% of them detected only once. The ten top clones hold around 1.3% of the sample. Sequencing was done on a sample of PBMCs. Receptors were obtained from a woman aged 25 to 39 in good health and CMV-seronegative.

The J gene is TRBJ2-7, the V gene TRBV7-9; D is possibly TRBD2 (6 bases). The V end was cut by 4 bases, the J end by 3 bases, with 22 bases between. Germline V gene lookup returns CDR1 SEHNR and CDR2 FQNEAQ (reference sequence). There are 17 residues in the CDR3. CDR3 loop: CASSSPARGGGNYEQYF. The DNA of the CDR3 is TGTGCCAGCAGCTCTCCGGCGAGGGGAGGAGGGAACTACGAGCAGTACTTC.

The chain has TRBV5-6 and TRBJ2-1, with 11 bases aligning to TRBD2. The CDR3 loop spans 16 amino acids. The germline gives CDR1 SGHDT, CDR2 YYEEEE. V trimming: 4 bases; J trimming: 7 bases; junction bases outside the gene matches: 10. The CDR3 reads CASSDSGGANLNEQFF. In nucleotides, the CDR3 is TGTGCCAGCAGCGATAGCGGGGGGGCCAATCTAAATGAGCAGTTCTTC. The whole variable domain, filled in from reference TRBV5-6 and TRBJ2-1, reads DAGVTQSPTHLIKTRGQQVTLRCSPKSGHDTVSWYQQALGQGPQFIFQYYEEEERQRGNFPDRFSGHQFPNYSSELNVNALLLGDSALYLCASSDSGGANLNEQFFGPGTRLTVL.

The J gene is TRBJ1-2, the V gene TRBV28; 7 nucleotides align to TRBD1. The CDR3 extends over 13 amino acids. V shed 5 bases and J 5 bases; nucleotides not matched to a gene: 5. Per the germline V gene, CDR1 is MDHEN and CDR2 is SYDVKM. The CDR3 region is CASSEGQLYGYTF. The CDR3 DNA is TGTGCCAGCAGTGAGGGACAGTTATATGGCTACACCTTC.

This sequence joins TRBV20-1 and TRBJ1-1; D gene unclear. Germline values: CDR1 DFQATT, CDR2 SNEGSKA (reference sequence). V lost 3 bases and J 3 bases, leaving 5 bases between the germline ends. CDR3 length: 11 residues. CDR3 bases: TGCAGTGCTAGGATAGACACTGAAGCTTTCTTT. Protein sequence: CSARIDTEAFF.

The gene calls are TRBV6-6 and TRBJ2-1; 7 nucleotides agree with TRBD1. V dropped 0 bases and J dropped 10; count of bases not matched to a gene: 6. Germline V gene sequence: CDR1 MNHNY, CDR2 SVGAGI (reference sequence). CDR3 size: 14 residues. The CDR3 spells CASSYSAGGREQFF. The CDR3 nucleotides read TGTGCCAGCAGTTACTCGGCAGGGGGTCGGGAGCAGTTCTTC.